The present T cell receptor beta chain was sequenced within a study of early T cells in non-severe SARS-CoV-2 infection. The V gene's germline CDR1 is KGHSH and CDR2 LQKENI. This CDR3 comprises 13 residues. Trimming cost V 3 bases and J 6 bases; bases outside gene matches: 5. This clonotype was seen ten or more times. What it recognizes is unknown. TCRdb re-derived calls from the 5' RACE reads in MiXCR, one entry per CDR3 protein. The table has tens of thousands of distinct CDR3 sequences, approximately 9.7% seen once. Study-wide results and caveats: VDJdb-based matching was biased toward anti-spike CD8 responses and missed private and CD4 specificities.

This rearrangement joins TRBV18 to TRBJ2-7; 7 bases fit TRBD1. Sample: whole blood. This TCR was sampled from an adult who was a healthcare worker with PCR-confirmed SARS-CoV-2 infection or an uninfected control (not recorded which). This chain's CDR3 is CASSPGQTGEQYF. The CDR3, as DNA: TGTGCCAGCTCACCGGGACAGACTGGCGAGCAGTACTTC. The full variable domain, with the rest looked up from reference TRBV18 and TRBJ2-7, is NAGVMQNPRHLVRRRGQEARLRCSPMKGHSHVYWYRQLPEEGLKFMVYLQKENIIDESGMPKERFSAEFPKEGPSILRIQQVVRGDSAAYFCASSPGQTGEQYFGPGTRLTVT.